This entry features one T cell receptor (beta chain) sequence. This clonotype has more than one count but fewer than ten. No antigen is known for it. No base quality values were provided; no much bigger clone lies one nucleotide off. Inclusive of the bounding cysteine and phenylalanine, the CDR3 is 16 residues long. The only DNA kept is the CDR3, 48 bases in frame from the first base. V is clipped by 5 bases and J by 5 bases, and the sequence between their germline boundaries is 21 bases long. Taken from the germline V gene, the CDR1 and CDR2 loops are SGHTA and FQGTGA. This sample was included in a study of blood T cells in healthy people across ages (dated by TCRdb to the mid-2010s). The study in broad terms: In model experiments, template switching captured roughly one uniquely barcoded TCR beta cDNA molecule for every two T cells. The study measured age-related changes in TCR beta repertoire diversity using deep sequencing normalized with unique cDNA molecular identifiers. Four age groups were formed from the donors: young (average around 15 years), middle-aged (less than 40), aged (around 68) and long-lived (more than 75). To avoid experimental bias, donors of different ages were distributed randomly across sequencing lanes. Using the same blood draw, the study looked at two additional independent replicas of 1 million unique cDNA reads for two donors, one aged 18 to 30 and the other aged 80 or older. What the work shows at the level of the full study, not this receptor alone: Bulk unsorted PBMC profiling prevented conclusive comparison of naive and antigen-experienced compartments. As age increased, observed TCR beta diversity per million T cells dropped in a roughly linear way, and a significant reduction was already evident by age approximately 40. Because the CMV infection status of the donors was unknown, age-related changes in expanded clonotypes may potentially have been confounded. Observed TCR beta diversity correlated strongly with the percentage of naive T cells measured by flow cytometry. Compared with the aged group, the long-lived group had more naive CD4+ T cells, fewer expanded clones and increased TCR diversity, a pattern suggesting age selection. Estimates of total diversity based on one million sequenced T cells were regarded as lower bounds and as underestimates.

Library preparation used 5' RACE. Data came from an Illumina HiSeq 2500. A second PCR of 7 to 11 cycles was run with a J-beta primer mix and a sample-barcoded 5' primer. Each TCR beta cDNA molecule received a unique molecular identifier from a template-switch 5' adaptor carrying 12 random nucleotides. Each sample yielded at least 2.5 million CDR3-containing paired-end reads. First-strand cDNA synthesis was performed from all RNA using the Mint cDNA synthesis kit, with priming by a TRBC-specific oligonucleotide. Following uracil-DNA glycosylase treatment, a first 18-cycle PCR with universal primers M1SS and BC2_uni_R was performed on all cDNA. The study's processing was this. Each sample was normalized by randomly selecting 1 million high-quality reads, each carrying a distinct molecular identifier. Instead of being binned into consensus sequences, reads that shared molecular identifiers were thrown out. MiTCR, with a Q25 quality threshold and the strictest error-elimination algorithm, was used for CDR3 identification, clonotype clustering and error correction. Lower-bound total TCR beta diversity was estimated with a nonparametric unseen species model using Euler transformation. In TCRdb, the public reads were trimmed at Q25 with fastp and aligned with MiXCR, with productive beta chains retained. Identical CDR3 protein sequences are pooled into one entry, listed with their most common genes and DNA. Here the V and J calls rest on TCRdb's processing, not on the authors' analysis. Recorded for this sample are almost 800,000 distinct CDR3 sequences; 55% to 75% of them occurred a single time. Of the sample, roughly 22% falls within the top ten clones.

The roughly 37 donors, aged about 6 to 95 years, were systemically healthy Caucasian individuals from Russia. Each donor gave roughly 9 milliliters of peripheral blood, drawn into EDTA-treated Vacutainer tubes. Ficoll-Paque density-gradient centrifugation was used to isolate PBMCs, with at least 7 million per sample. Total RNA, at least 6 micrograms per sample, was extracted from PBMCs with Trizol reagent. For every donor, an aliquot of PBMCs went through flow cytometry to measure the percentages of naive CD45RAhigh/CD27high T cells. The source material was blood. The chain joins TRBV7-3 to TRBJ2-5; the D segment could be TRBD1, given 5 matching bases. The clonotype comes from a man aged 30 to 39 in good health. The CDR3 reads as follows: CASSEGAIPLRETQYF. The DNA is TGTGCCAGCAGCGAAGGGGCCATCCCCCTTCGGGAGACCCAGTACTTC.